A selection of T cell receptor beta chains follows, all from one sample in a study of T cell clusters in autoimmune cytopenias. TCRdb reprocessed the multiplex PCR reads, keeping one entry per CDR3 protein, no DNA. Its table records around 7,000 distinct CDR3 sequences. The data also belong to a second study, concerning T cell repertoires in aging, cancer and after chemotherapy.

The specimen was peripheral blood. The receptor source for this set is a human donor in good health. Each CDR3 is given with its conserved first and last residue. Only some rows state a clone size, as once, few, many or a class for expanded clones.

clone_size,v_call,j_call,cdr3_aa
.,TRBV5-4,TRBJ2-4,CASSGTSGISKNIQYF
.,TRBV6-5,TRBJ2-2,CASSYSRFSELFF
.,TRBV6-5,TRBJ2-5,CASSYRGLGETQYF
.,TRBV27,TRBJ2-1,CASSYPSPAGGSYNEQFF
.,TRBV18,TRBJ2-1,CASSLTGTSGTHEQFF
.,TRBV30,TRBJ1-1,CAWSVDQNTEAFF
.,TRBV6-1,TRBJ2-3,CASSEVVGGRTDTQYF
.,TRBV6-2/TRBV6-3,TRBJ2-1,CASSYGQDYNEQFF
.,TRBV12-3/TRBV12-4,TRBJ2-5,CASSWIAGGPETQYF
.,TRBV7-6,TRBJ1-5,CASSLTGSEPQHF
.,TRBV7-9,TRBJ2-3,CASSLDLDTQYF
medium-sized,TRBV5-5,TRBJ2-3,CASSLEGRRTDTQYF
medium-sized,TRBV27,TRBJ2-3,CASSLTFPGQGSSTDTQYF
medium-sized,TRBV29-1,TRBJ2-7,CSVVKSYEQYF
medium-sized,TRBV19,TRBJ2-3,CASSRGGWGSTDTQYF
.,TRBV6-6,TRBJ2-1,CASSYSPVLAGYNEQFF
medium-sized,TRBV19,TRBJ2-5,CASCTGQGFETQYF
.,TRBV6-5,TRBJ2-1,CASRPSGEGSGVAQFF
.,TRBV7-2,TRBJ2-4,CASSSDRAKNIQYF
.,TRBV5-4,TRBJ2-7,CASSSRSGEIGEQYF
.,TRBV18,TRBJ2-2,CASSRQGGYSGELFF
.,TRBV19,TRBJ2-7,CASRGSGGTYEQYF
medium-sized,TRBV15,TRBJ2-3,CATSSRTGGVDTQYF
medium-sized,TRBV29-1,TRBJ1-2,CSVEDLGGGNYGYTF
.,TRBV5-4,TRBJ2-2,CASSNWGGNGGTGELFF
.,TRBV19,TRBJ2-3,CASSGWGTDTQYF
.,TRBV27,TRBJ1-6,CASRKGQGNSPLHF
.,TRBV6-5,TRBJ2-7,CASSQAGTAYEQYF
.,TRBV29-1,TRBJ2-3,CSVQDRGTDTQYF
.,TRBV24-1,TRBJ2-3,CATSDSTDTQYF
.,TRBV5-4,TRBJ2-2,CASSFRGPPGELFF